The entry below gives a single TCR beta chain sequence along with its context. The sample providers were healthy Caucasian people from Russia, aged about 6 to 95. Approximately 9.2 milliliters was the volume of peripheral blood drawn from each donor. The entry originates in a study of blood T cells in healthy people across ages. V was cut by 3 bases and J by 7 bases, with 13 bases left in between. This CDR3 has 14 residues. The germline V gene encodes CDR1 DFQATT and CDR2 SNEGSKA (reference sequence). Then a second PCR, running roughly 7 to 12 cycles, was carried out with a sample-barcoded 5' primer and a J-beta primer mix. Tags on each cDNA molecule came from a template-switch adaptor with 12 random nucleotides. TCRdb analysed the 5' RACE reads with MiXCR anew, one entry per CDR3 protein. The sample consists of just over 800,000 distinct CDR3 sequences, 62% of them appearing once.

Material: blood. The chain is built from TRBV20-1 and TRBJ1-6; possible D gene TRBD1, 5 bases. This sequence originates from a man aged 25 to 40 in good health. The CDR3 sequence: CSARGRELNSPLHF. The CDR3 DNA follows: TGCAGTGCTAGGGGCAGGGAGTTGAATTCACCCCTCCACTTT.